This is a list of T cell receptor beta chains from one sample in a study of cytomegalovirus exposure and HLA in healthy donors. Profiled with immunoSEQ multiplex PCR; TCRdb holds only in-frame clones, not every one. Among 130,000 or so clones, roughly 86% were seen once, and the ten largest hold approximately 3.3%. The specimen was PBMCs. These receptors all come from a man aged 25-40 years in good health and CMV-seronegative. The CDR3 runs from the conserved cysteine through the conserved F or W. Each record gives: V gene, clone size, J gene, D gene, CDR3 DNA, CDR3 protein. The D gene is left open where the match is weak. Clone size appears in some rows only: once, few, many, or a class for an expanded clone.

v_gene: TRBV10-3; abundance: NA; j_gene: TRBJ1-1; d_gene: NA; CDR3nt: TGTGCCATCAGTGATATTCGGGGGGATACTGAAGCTTTCTTT; CDR3aa: CAISDIRGDTEAFF
v_gene: TRBV4-3; abundance: NA; j_gene: TRBJ2-7; d_gene: NA; CDR3nt: TGCGCCAGCAGCCAATCAACGGGGAGCTCCTACGAGCAGTACTTC; CDR3aa: CASSQSTGSSYEQYF
v_gene: TRBV11-3; abundance: NA; j_gene: TRBJ2-1; d_gene: TRBD1; CDR3nt: TGTGCCAGCAGCGGTCTGGACAGGCGTTCTGACTACAATGAGCAGTTCTTC; CDR3aa: CASSGLDRRSDYNEQFF
v_gene: TRBV7-9; abundance: NA; j_gene: TRBJ2-3; d_gene: TRBD1; CDR3nt: TGTGCCAGCAGCCTGCCGACAGGGGGCACAGATACGCAGTATTTT; CDR3aa: CASSLPTGGTDTQYF
v_gene: TRBV19; abundance: NA; j_gene: TRBJ1-2; d_gene: TRBD1; CDR3nt: TGTGCCAGTGGGAGACAGGGGGCCCGCTCTAACTATGGCTACACCTTC; CDR3aa: CASGRQGARSNYGYTF
v_gene: TRBV7-3; abundance: NA; j_gene: TRBJ2-7; d_gene: TRBD1; CDR3nt: TGTGCCAGCAGCCCGGGGACAGGGTTCTCCTACGAGCAGTACTTC; CDR3aa: CASSPGTGFSYEQYF
v_gene: TRBV19; abundance: NA; j_gene: TRBJ1-4; d_gene: TRBD1; CDR3nt: TGTGCCAGTAGTACGTACAGGGGCCGTAATGAAAAACTGTTTTTT; CDR3aa: CASSTYRGRNEKLFF
v_gene: TRBV6-6; abundance: NA; j_gene: TRBJ1-1; d_gene: NA; CDR3nt: TGTGCCAGCAGTTACAACGGGGGGATGAACACTGAAGCTTTCTTT; CDR3aa: CASSYNGGMNTEAFF
v_gene: TRBV6-5; abundance: NA; j_gene: TRBJ1-2; d_gene: NA; CDR3nt: TGTGCCAGCAAACATAGCAGGGCCCATTACTATGGCTACACCTTC; CDR3aa: CASKHSRAHYYGYTF
v_gene: TRBV28; abundance: NA; j_gene: TRBJ1-2; d_gene: TRBD1; CDR3nt: TGTGCCAGCAGCCAAACAGGGGGCCCCTATGGCTACACCTTC; CDR3aa: CASSQTGGPYGYTF
v_gene: TRBV7-9; abundance: NA; j_gene: TRBJ2-7; d_gene: TRBD1; CDR3nt: TGTGCCAGCAGCGTAGGTTACGGACAGGGGGCCGACGAGCAGTACTTC; CDR3aa: CASSVGYGQGADEQYF
v_gene: TRBV14; abundance: NA; j_gene: TRBJ2-7; d_gene: TRBD1; CDR3nt: TGTGCCAGCAGCCTCGACAGGGAACACGAGCAGTACTTC; CDR3aa: CASSLDREHEQYF
v_gene: TRBV6-1; abundance: once; j_gene: TRBJ1-2; d_gene: NA; CDR3nt: TGTGCCAGCAGTGAGGGGGGAGGCGGCTACACCTTC; CDR3aa: CASSEGGGGYTF
v_gene: TRBV29-1; abundance: NA; j_gene: TRBJ2-5; d_gene: NA; CDR3nt: TGCAGCGTGCTCCGGGAGACCCAGTACTTC; CDR3aa: CSVLRETQYF
v_gene: TRBV5-6; abundance: NA; j_gene: TRBJ2-6; d_gene: TRBD2; CDR3nt: TGTGCCAGCAGCTTGAGGACTAGCGGGCCCCTCTCTGGGGCCAACGTCCTGACTTTC; CDR3aa: CASSLRTSGPLSGANVLTF
v_gene: TRBV19; abundance: NA; j_gene: TRBJ1-1; d_gene: TRBD1; CDR3nt: TGTGCCAGTAACAGGGGGCACACTGAAGCTTTCTTT; CDR3aa: CASNRGHTEAFF
v_gene: TRBV7-3; abundance: NA; j_gene: TRBJ2-3; d_gene: TRBD2; CDR3nt: TGTGCCAGCAGCCCATCGACTAGCGGGGCCCCCACAGATACGCAGTATTTT; CDR3aa: CASSPSTSGAPTDTQYF
v_gene: TRBV6-5; abundance: NA; j_gene: TRBJ2-4; d_gene: TRBD2; CDR3nt: TGTGCCAGCAGTTACTCGGGAGGGATAGCCAAAAACATTCAGTACTTC; CDR3aa: CASSYSGGIAKNIQYF
v_gene: TRBV5-1; abundance: NA; j_gene: TRBJ2-5; d_gene: NA; CDR3nt: TGCGCCAGCAGCTCACGAGGTGGGGGCGCATTGGAGACCCAGTACTTC; CDR3aa: CASSSRGGGALETQYF
v_gene: TRBV5-4; abundance: NA; j_gene: TRBJ1-4; d_gene: NA; CDR3nt: TGTGCCAGCAGACCACAGGGAACTAATGAAAAACTGTTTTTT; CDR3aa: CASRPQGTNEKLFF
v_gene: TRBV4-1; abundance: few; j_gene: TRBJ2-2; d_gene: NA; CDR3nt: TGCGCCAGCAGCCAAGAACCAACTAACACCGGGGAGCTGTTTTTT; CDR3aa: CASSQEPTNTGELFF
v_gene: TRBV7-8; abundance: once; j_gene: TRBJ1-1; d_gene: NA; CDR3nt: TGTGCCAGCAGCTTTAGTACCGGGAACACTGAAGCTTTCTTT; CDR3aa: CASSFSTGNTEAFF
v_gene: TRBV4-2; abundance: NA; j_gene: TRBJ1-2; d_gene: TRBD1; CDR3nt: TGTGCCAGCAGCCAGTCTCCCTCCGGGACAGGGTATGGCTACACCTTC; CDR3aa: CASSQSPSGTGYGYTF
v_gene: TRBV2; abundance: NA; j_gene: TRBJ2-1; d_gene: NA; CDR3nt: TGTGCCAGCAGTGCGCTAGCCCTGGACAATGAGCAGTTCTTC; CDR3aa: CASSALALDNEQFF
v_gene: TRBV11-2; abundance: NA; j_gene: TRBJ2-3; d_gene: TRBD2; CDR3nt: TGTGCCAGCAGCTCCTCCCCGGTTGTAGCGGGGGTTGTAGATACGCAGTATTTT; CDR3aa: CASSSSPVVAGVVDTQYF
v_gene: TRBV11-2; abundance: NA; j_gene: TRBJ2-7; d_gene: NA; CDR3nt: TGTGCCAGCAGCCCGAGTTGGGAGCAGTACTTC; CDR3aa: CASSPSWEQYF
v_gene: TRBV6-5; abundance: NA; j_gene: TRBJ1-1; d_gene: TRBD1; CDR3nt: TGTGCCAGCAGTTACTCGGAGAGACAGGGGGCGGGAGCTTTCTTT; CDR3aa: CASSYSERQGAGAFF
v_gene: TRBV5-6; abundance: NA; j_gene: TRBJ2-7; d_gene: TRBD1; CDR3nt: TGTGCCAGCAGGCCCGGGACAGGGGTGTACTACGAGCAGTACTTC; CDR3aa: CASRPGTGVYYEQYF
v_gene: TRBV7-2; abundance: NA; j_gene: TRBJ1-1; d_gene: NA; CDR3nt: TGTGCCAGCAGCTTATCCGGGTTTGAAGCTTTCTTT; CDR3aa: CASSLSGFEAFF
v_gene: TRBV6-1; abundance: NA; j_gene: TRBJ1-1; d_gene: NA; CDR3nt: TGTGCCAGCAGTACAGGCGGGCGGGGATGGACTGAAGCTTTCTTT; CDR3aa: CASSTGGRGWTEAFF
v_gene: TRBV2; abundance: NA; j_gene: TRBJ1-2; d_gene: NA; CDR3nt: TGTGCCAGCCCAAGACACAGAAACTATGGCTACACCTTC; CDR3aa: CASPRHRNYGYTF